The 3 T cell receptor beta chains reported below all come from one sample, sequenced in a study of T cells in Graves' hyperthyroidism and ophthalmopathy. The CDR3 regions of TCR beta were amplified from RNA transcripts. HTBI primers were the set used in a first-round RT-PCR of the TCR CDR3. MiXCR was run by TCRdb on the multiplex PCR reads, yielding one entry per CDR3 protein. The sample has 350,000 to 450,000 distinct CDR3 sequences, about 14% seen once. The source material was blood. The receptors come from a man in his fifties or sixties with Graves' ophthalmopathy.

This clonotype was detected many times. This rearrangement joins TRBV11-2 to TRBJ1-5; tentative D call: TRBD1 (5 bases). The CDR3 is 14 residues long. Germline values: CDR1 SGHAT, CDR2 FQNNGV. Trimming shortened V by 5 bases and J by 3 bases, and 11 bases separated the two germline ends. The CDR3 sequence is CASSKSGDNQPQHF. CDR3 in DNA: TGTGCCAGCAGCAAGTCGGGGGACAATCAGCCCCAGCATTTT.

The V gene is TRBV19, the J gene TRBJ1-5; 10 bases match TRBD1. From germline, CDR1 is LNHDA and CDR2 SQIVND (reference sequence). There are 15 residues in the CDR3. Trimming took 5 bases from V and 6 from J; bases not matched to a gene: 7. CDR3 residues: CASSAGTGVGQPQHF. The CDR3 DNA sequence: TGTGCCAGTAGTGCCGGGACAGGGGTTGGTCAGCCCCAGCATTTT.

This clonotype was seen a few times. The rearrangement joins TRBV27 to TRBJ2-7; TRBD2 matches 10 bases. The CDR3 extends over 15 amino acids. J was trimmed by 5 bases and V by 6 bases; bases with no gene match: 10. CDR1 and CDR2 (germline): MNHEY, SMNVEV (reference sequence). The CDR3 sequence is CASRAWEAGGDEQYF. The CDR3 nucleotides read TGTGCCAGCAGGGCTTGGGAAGCGGGAGGGGACGAGCAGTACTTC.